This TCR beta chain stems from a study of OX40 agonist ivuxolimab in advanced cancers. About the research overall: Ivuxolimab, an antibody acting as an agonist of OX40 (CD134), was used to treat patients.

CDR3 length: 15 amino acids. The germline CDR1 and CDR2 sequences are LGHNA and YNFKEQ. Trimming took off 0 bases at V and 7 bases at J, with 15 bases between the two ends. Here immunoSEQ multiplex PCR was the method, and the copy in TCRdb shows in-frame clones only, minus some. The sample comprises roughly 13,000 clones, roughly 90% of which are singletons, and over 65% rests with the top ten. This receptor was obtained from an adult with an advanced solid tumor such as melanoma, head and neck, liver or kidney cancer. The sequenced sample was CD4+ or CD8+ T cells sorted from blood, obtained in a trial of the OX40 agonist ivuxolimab. J is TRBJ2-5 and V is TRBV4-2; D might be TRBD1 or TRBD2, each matching 6 bases. This chain's CDR3 is CASSQENGGVWTQYF. Written as DNA, the CDR3 is TGTGCCAGCAGCCAAGAAAACGGGGGCGTGTGGACCCAGTACTTC.